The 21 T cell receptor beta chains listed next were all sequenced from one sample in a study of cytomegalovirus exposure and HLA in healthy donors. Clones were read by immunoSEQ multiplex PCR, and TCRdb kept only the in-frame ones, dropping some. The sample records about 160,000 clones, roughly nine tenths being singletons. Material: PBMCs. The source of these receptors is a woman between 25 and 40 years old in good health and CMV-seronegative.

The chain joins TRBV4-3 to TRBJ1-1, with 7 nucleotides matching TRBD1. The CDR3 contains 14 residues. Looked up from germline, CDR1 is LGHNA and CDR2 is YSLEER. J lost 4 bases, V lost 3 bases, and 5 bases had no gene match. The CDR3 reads CASSQYRGGTEAFF. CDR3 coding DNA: TGCGCCAGCAGCCAGTACAGGGGAGGCACTGAAGCTTTCTTT.

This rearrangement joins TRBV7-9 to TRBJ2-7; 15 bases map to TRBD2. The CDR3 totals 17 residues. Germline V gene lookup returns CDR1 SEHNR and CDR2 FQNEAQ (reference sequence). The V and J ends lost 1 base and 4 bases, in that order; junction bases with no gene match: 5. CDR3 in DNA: TGTGCCAGCAGCTTAGTGGGGGGACTAGCGGGAGGATACGAGCAGTACTTC. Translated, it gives CASSLVGGLAGGYEQYF.

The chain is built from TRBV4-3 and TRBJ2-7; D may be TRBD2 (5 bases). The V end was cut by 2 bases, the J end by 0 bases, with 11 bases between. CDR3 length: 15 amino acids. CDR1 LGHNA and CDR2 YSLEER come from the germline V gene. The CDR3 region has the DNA TGCGCCAGCAGCCAATCAAGAGGGTTCTCCTACGAGCAGTACTTC. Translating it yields CASSQSRGFSYEQYF.

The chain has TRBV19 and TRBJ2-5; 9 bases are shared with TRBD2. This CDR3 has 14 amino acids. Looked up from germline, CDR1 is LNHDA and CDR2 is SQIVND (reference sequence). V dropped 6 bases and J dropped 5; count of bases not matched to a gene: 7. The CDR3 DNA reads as TGTGCCAGTAGCAAGCTAGCGGGGATGGAGACCCAGTACTTC. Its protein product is CASSKLAGMETQYF.

The CDR3 protein is CASSLNLNYGYTF. CDR3 DNA: TGTGCCAGCAGCTTGAATTTGAACTATGGCTACACCTTC. V is TRBV5-6 and J is TRBJ1-2; D uncertain. Germline CDR1 SGHDT, CDR2 YYEEEE. The length of the CDR3 is 13 residues. V was shortened by 1 base and J by 2 bases, with 6 bases between the two germline ends.

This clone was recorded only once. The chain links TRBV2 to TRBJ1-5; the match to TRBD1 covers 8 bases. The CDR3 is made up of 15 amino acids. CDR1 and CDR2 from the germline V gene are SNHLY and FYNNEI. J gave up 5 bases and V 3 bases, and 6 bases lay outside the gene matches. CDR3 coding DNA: TGTGCCAGCAGTGATGGCAGGGGGCAGGATCAGCCCCAGCATTTT. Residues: CASSDGRGQDQPQHF.

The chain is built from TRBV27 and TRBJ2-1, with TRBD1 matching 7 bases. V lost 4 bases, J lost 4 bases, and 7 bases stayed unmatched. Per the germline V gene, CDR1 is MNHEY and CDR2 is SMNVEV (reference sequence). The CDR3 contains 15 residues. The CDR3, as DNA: TGTGCCAGCAGTTCCTTGGGGGACAGATACAATGAGCAGTTCTTC. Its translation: CASSSLGDRYNEQFF.

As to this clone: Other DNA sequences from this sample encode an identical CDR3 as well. The CDR3 region is CASSFGNTEAFF. The CDR3 bases are TGTGCCAGCAGCTTTGGTAACACTGAAGCTTTCTTT. The chain has TRBV7-9 and TRBJ1-1; no clear D. This CDR3 comprises 12 residues. Germline V CDR1 and CDR2: SEHNR, FQNEAQ (reference sequence). V shed 3 bases and J shed 2 bases, with 4 bases lying between them.

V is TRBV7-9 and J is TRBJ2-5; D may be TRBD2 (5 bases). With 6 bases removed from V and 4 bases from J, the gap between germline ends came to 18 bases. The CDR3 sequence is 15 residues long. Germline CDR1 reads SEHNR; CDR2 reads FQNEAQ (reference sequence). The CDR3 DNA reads TGTGCCAGCAGTCCCTCGGGTAGCGCGTTAGAGACCCAGTACTTC. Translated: CASSPSGSALETQYF. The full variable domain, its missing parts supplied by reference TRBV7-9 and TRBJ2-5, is DTGVSQNPRHKITKRGQNVTFRCDPISEHNRLYWYRQTLGQGPEFLTYFQNEAQLEKSRLLSDRFSAERPKGSFSTLEIQRTEQGDSAMYLCASSPSGSALETQYFGPGTRLLVL.

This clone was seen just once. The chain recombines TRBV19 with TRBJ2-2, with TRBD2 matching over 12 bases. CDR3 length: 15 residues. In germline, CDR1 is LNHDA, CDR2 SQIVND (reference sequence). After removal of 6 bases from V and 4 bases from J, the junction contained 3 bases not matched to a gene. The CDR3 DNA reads TGTGCCAGTAGGTGGACTAGCGGGACCACCGGGGAGCTGTTTTTT. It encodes CASRWTSGTTGELFF.

The CDR3 is CASSSHLDRGAEAFF. In nucleotides, the CDR3 is TGTGCCAGCAGCTCCCACCTCGACAGGGGAGCTGAAGCTTTCTTT. The rearrangement joins TRBV7-9 to TRBJ1-1, with 8 bases aligning to TRBD1. CDR3 length equals 15 residues. The V gene's germline CDR1 is SEHNR and CDR2 FQNEAQ (reference sequence). V gave up 4 bases and J gave up 6 bases; unmatched junction bases: 10.

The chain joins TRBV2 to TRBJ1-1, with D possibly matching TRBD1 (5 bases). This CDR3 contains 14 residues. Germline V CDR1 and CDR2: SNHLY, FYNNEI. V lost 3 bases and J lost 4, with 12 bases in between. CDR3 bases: TGTGCCAGCAGTGAGATGCAGGGAGCCACTGAAGCTTTCTTT. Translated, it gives CASSEMQGATEAFF.

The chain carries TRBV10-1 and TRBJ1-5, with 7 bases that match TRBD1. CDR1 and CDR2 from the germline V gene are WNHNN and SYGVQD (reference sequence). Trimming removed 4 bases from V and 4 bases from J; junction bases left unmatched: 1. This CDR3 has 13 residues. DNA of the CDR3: TGCGCCAGCAGTGTCAGGGGGAATCAGCCCCAGCATTTT. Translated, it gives CASSVRGNQPQHF.

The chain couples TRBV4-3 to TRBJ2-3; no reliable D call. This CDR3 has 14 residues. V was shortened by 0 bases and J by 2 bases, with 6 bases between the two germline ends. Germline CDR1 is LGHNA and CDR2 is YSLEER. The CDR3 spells CASSQDHPTDTQYF. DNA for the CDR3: TGCGCCAGCAGCCAAGATCACCCCACAGATACGCAGTATTTT.

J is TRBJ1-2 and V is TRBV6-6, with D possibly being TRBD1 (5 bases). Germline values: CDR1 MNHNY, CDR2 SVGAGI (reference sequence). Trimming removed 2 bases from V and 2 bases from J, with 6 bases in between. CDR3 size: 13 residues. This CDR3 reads CASSYHRNYGYTF. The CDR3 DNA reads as TGTGCCAGCAGTTACCACAGGAACTATGGCTACACCTTC.

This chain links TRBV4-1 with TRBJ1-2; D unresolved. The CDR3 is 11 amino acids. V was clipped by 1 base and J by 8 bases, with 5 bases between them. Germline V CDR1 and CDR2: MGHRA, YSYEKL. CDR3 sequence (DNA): TGCGCCAGCAGCCAAGGGCGGGGCTACACCTTC. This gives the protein CASSQGRGYTF.

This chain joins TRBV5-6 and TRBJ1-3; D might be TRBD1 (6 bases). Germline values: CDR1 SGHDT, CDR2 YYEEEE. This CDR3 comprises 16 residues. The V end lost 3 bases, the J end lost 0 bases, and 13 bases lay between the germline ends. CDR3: CASSSGLGASGNTIYF. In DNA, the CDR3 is TGTGCCAGCAGCTCTGGTTTGGGGGCCTCTGGAAACACCATATATTTT. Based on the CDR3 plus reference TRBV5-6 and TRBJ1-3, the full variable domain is DAGVTQSPTHLIKTRGQQVTLRCSPKSGHDTVSWYQQALGQGPQFIFQYYEEEERQRGNFPDRFSGHQFPNYSSELNVNALLLGDSALYLCASSSGLGASGNTIYFGEGSWLTVV.

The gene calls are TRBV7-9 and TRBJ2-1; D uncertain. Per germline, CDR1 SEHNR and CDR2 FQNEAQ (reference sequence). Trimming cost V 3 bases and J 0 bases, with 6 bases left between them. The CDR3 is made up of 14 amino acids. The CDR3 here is CASSLTASYNEQFF. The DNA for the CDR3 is TGTGCCAGCAGCTTGACTGCCTCCTACAATGAGCAGTTCTTC. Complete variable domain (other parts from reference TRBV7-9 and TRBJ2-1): DTGVSQNPRHKITKRGQNVTFRCDPISEHNRLYWYRQTLGQGPEFLTYFQNEAQLEKSRLLSDRFSAERPKGSFSTLEIQRTEQGDSAMYLCASSLTASYNEQFFGPGTRLTVL.

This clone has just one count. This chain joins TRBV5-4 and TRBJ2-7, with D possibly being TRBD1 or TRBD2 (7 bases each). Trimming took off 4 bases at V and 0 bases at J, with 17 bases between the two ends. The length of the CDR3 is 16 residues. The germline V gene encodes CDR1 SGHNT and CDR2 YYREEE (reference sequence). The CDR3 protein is CASSPRGGGSSYEQYF. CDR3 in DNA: TGTGCCAGCAGCCCGCGAGGGGGCGGGAGCTCCTACGAGCAGTACTTC.

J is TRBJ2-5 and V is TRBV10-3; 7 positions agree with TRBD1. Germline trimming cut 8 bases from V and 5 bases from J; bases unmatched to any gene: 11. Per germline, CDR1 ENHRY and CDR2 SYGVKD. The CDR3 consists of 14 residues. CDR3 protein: CAIRPLGTAETQYF. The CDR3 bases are TGTGCCATCCGCCCCCTCGGGACAGCGGAGACCCAGTACTTC.

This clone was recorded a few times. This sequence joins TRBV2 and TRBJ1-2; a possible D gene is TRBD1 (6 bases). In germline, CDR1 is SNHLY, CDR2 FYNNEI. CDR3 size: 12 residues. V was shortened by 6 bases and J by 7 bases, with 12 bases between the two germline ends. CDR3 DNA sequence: TGTGCCAGCAGGGAGGGGGGAGTTGGCTACACCTTC. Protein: CASREGGVGYTF.